The clone carrying this T cell receptor (beta chain) was seen repeatedly, ten times or more. Its antigen is currently unknown. This specimen belongs to a study of T cells in Graves' hyperthyroidism and ophthalmopathy. Overall study results and limits: Stable hyperthyroidism and ophthalmopathy were separated using 13 V-J signatures.

TCR beta CDR3 sequences were amplified from RNA transcripts. A first-round RT-PCR of the TCR CDR3 used the HTBI primer set. TCRdb reprocessed the multiplex PCR reads with MiXCR, giving one entry per CDR3 protein. The sample includes 530,000 or so distinct CDR3 sequences, 17% of them seen just once. This CDR3 has 14 amino acids. The germline gives CDR1 MNHEY, CDR2 SVGAGI. The V gene lost 0 bases and the J gene lost 4 bases, with 9 bases spanning the gap. Inclusion characteristics of ophthalmopathy patients comprised a Clinical Activity Score of at least 3, a NOSPECS grade of at least 4, and duration under 3 months.

The specimen sequenced was blood. This TCR was recovered from a woman aged 18-35 years with Graves' ophthalmopathy. The chain links TRBV6-5 to TRBJ1-1, with D possibly TRBD1 on 5 matching bases. The chain's CDR3 is CASSYSEGTTEAFF. DNA of the CDR3: TGTGCCAGCAGTTACTCGGAGGGGACCACTGAAGCTTTCTTT.